This T cell receptor (beta chain) was recovered during a study of T cell repertoires in cytomegalovirus infection. In the study overall: Alongside well-studied HLA-B-restricted CMV epitopes, recently identified HLA-C-restricted CMV epitopes were also used. A matching HLA type, together with CMV infection, was signaled by public TCR beta signatures.

Per the germline V gene, CDR1 is SGHNT and CDR2 is YYREEE (reference sequence). The CDR3 length is 13 residues. Trimming took off 4 bases at V and 6 bases at J, with 11 bases between the two ends. For this clonotype: As yet, its antigen is unknown.

Whole-study results and caveats: Predominance within the ex vivo response was attributable to HLA-C-restricted CMV-specific TCR beta clonotypes. Summed frequency of public TCR beta families distinguished CMV carriers with the relevant HLA.

In TCRdb, the reads were re-called with MiXCR into one record per CDR3 protein. Of roughly 800,000 distinct CDR3 sequences listed, around 29% are singletons. The chain has TRBV5-4 and TRBJ2-1; D tentatively fits TRBD1 or TRBD2 (5 bases each). The sequencing used cultured CD8+ T cells from PBMCs, collected from culture after CMV antigen stimulation. This TCR was recovered from a human donor in good health (CMV status not recorded). Some clones in this sample may be carry-over from other donors' samples. The CDR3, as DNA: TGTGCCAGCAGCATCACCGGGGCCAATGAGCAGTTCTTC. Residues: CASSITGANEQFF.